This T cell receptor (beta chain) was recovered during a study of technical replicates of blood from a few donors (dated by TCRdb to the late 2010s). Preparation of the library involved the immunoSEQ multiplex PCR assay. Sourced from immuneACCESS, this table was stored by TCRdb with only in-frame sequences that have V and J called. A share of the clones is absent; for the studies checked, an unresolved V gene accounts for under half, and the remainder has no known explanation. The sample records just over 80,000 clones, 94% of which are singletons. Less than 0.4% of the sample is held by the ten biggest clonotypes. Comments on this clone: Its antigen is not yet known. One base away there is no much larger clone; base qualities are not given.

CDR1 is given as MNHNS and CDR2 as SASEGT, both from the germline V gene. Measured from the cysteine to the phenylalanine, the CDR3 is 14 residues long. Only CDR3 DNA is held: 42 bases, read in frame from base 1. Trimming takes 6 bases from V and 4 bases from J, and the germline ends sit 15 bases apart. The chain couples TRBV6-1 to TRBJ1-2; the best D guess is TRBD1, with 5 bases matching. The TCR was taken from a human donor in good health. Specimen: T cells isolated from PBMCs. The nucleotides read TGTGCCAGCAGCCTGGGACTGACCCTCTATGGCTACACCTTC. The resulting protein is CASSLGLTLYGYTF.